The following is a TCR beta chain sequence with its context. Its antigen is as yet unknown. A much larger clone lies a single base off, so this may be a read error. The data were obtained in a study of T cells in Graves' hyperthyroidism and ophthalmopathy. General study findings and limits: Most thyroid-expanded clonotypes above 0.001 were also found in blood.

RNA transcripts yielded amplified TCR beta CDR3 regions. Primed by the HTBI set, a first-round RT-PCR was run on the TCR CDR3. MiXCR, run by TCRdb on the multiplex PCR reads, gives a single entry per CDR3 protein. This table has about 580,000 distinct CDR3 sequences, about 15% appearing once. The sample comprised blood. The source of this sequence is a woman in her thirties with Graves' hyperthyroidism that later progressed to Graves' ophthalmopathy.

The CDR3 region is CASTTRGTNEQLF. CDR3 coding DNA: TGTGCCAGCACCACAAGAGGGACAAATGAGCAGCTCTTC. The V gene is TRBV11-2, the J gene TRBJ2-1, with D maybe TRBD1 (6 bases). There are 13 residues in the CDR3. CDR1 and CDR2 from the germline V gene are SGHAT and FQNNGV. The full variable domain, in which reference TRBV11-2 and TRBJ2-1 provide the parts outside the CDR3, is EAGVAQSPRYKIIEKRQSVAFWCNPISGHATLYWYQQILGQGPKLLIQFQNNGVVDDSQLPKDRFSAERLKGVDSTLKIQPAKLEDSAVYLCASTTRGTNEQLFGPGTRLTVL.